This T cell receptor (beta chain) comes out of a study of shared clonotypes between healthy human individuals. The repertoire was sequenced with immunoSEQ multiplex PCR; TCRdb's copy has only in-frame clones and lacks some. Among 450,000 to 500,000 clones listed, less than 80% were seen once. Details on this clone: Its specificity is not known. A read error is likely here: a far larger clone is one base away.

Study-level findings and limits: What limited the represented genetic and exposure-history diversity was the small number of donors.

The CDR3 covers 13 residues. V lost 10 bases to trimming and J lost 1 base, with 13 bases between them. CDR1 and CDR2 from the germline V gene are SEHNR and FQNEAQ (reference sequence). Sequenced sample: PBMCs. The J gene is TRBJ2-5, the V gene TRBV7-9, with a possible D match to TRBD2 (6 bases). This TCR was recovered from a woman in her forties in good health. Some clones in this sample may be carry-over from other donors' samples. Here the CDR3 reads CANTLGGQETQYF. The CDR3 nucleotides read TGTGCCAACACCCTGGGGGGCCAAGAGACCCAGTACTTC.